This T cell receptor beta chain was found in a study of cytomegalovirus exposure and HLA in healthy donors (dated by TCRdb to about 2017). The study in broad terms: An earlier analysis of about 560 of the donors reported about 280 Gb of sequence data and approximately 120 million unique TCR beta sequences obtained from 180 million or so T cells. An early release that covered several hundred HLA-typed donors contained about 290 gigabases of sequencing data and around 80 million unique TCR sequences. Of the 300 to 500 genotyped donors, approximately 81% were placed in the genetic ancestry cluster associated with self-reported Caucasian donors. The study aimed to test whether signatures of past pathogen exposure could be identified by cataloging public T cell receptors. The study profiled the T cell repertoires of hundreds of subjects by immunosequencing and related them to cytomegalovirus serostatus. A separate validation cohort of 90 to 150 different subjects was used in addition to the roughly 700-subject first cohort. To predict cytomegalovirus infection status, the study brought together high-throughput TCR immunosequencing, statistical association of individual TCRs with disease status, and machine learning. A later analysis re-examined previously published TCR beta repertoires from several hundred donors and added high-resolution HLA genotyping to investigate patterns of TCR occurrence. Rather than using new phenotypic data, the later analysis identified candidate immune exposures from TCR beta sequences and from how often those sequences occurred across donors. In an earlier analysis of a few hundred of the donors, high-throughput TCR beta sequencing was used to judge whether each TCR beta V gene segment behaved as functional or pseudogenic. Alongside the repertoire data, information on donor age, sex, ethnicity and CMV serostatus was compiled. A later genetic analysis took genome-wide SNP genotypes for about 55% of the roughly 670 donors and used that subset as a discovery cohort. All discovery cohort repertoires had been generated using a single sequencing platform. Class I and class II HLA loci were covered by the typing at four-digit resolution. The number of typed donors differed by locus: about 629-630 for A, B, C, DRB1 and DQB1; 522 for DQA1; about 600 for DPA1; and about 450 for DPB1. About 5 DR-DQ haplotypes were handled as single units for association and clustering, since linkage in the cohort was strong. Among around 400 genotyped donors of the cohort, an average of approximately 240,000 unique TCR beta nucleotide sequences was sequenced per donor, of which about 19% were non-productive. The research as a whole found: The classifier was reported to diagnose cytomegalovirus status with high specificity and sensitivity in both the original cohort and the validation cohort. According to a later genetic analysis, donors in an Asian-associated ancestry cluster had fewer N-insertions in productive TCRs than the roughly 670-donor mean. A total of around 150 TCR beta chains were listed by the study as associated with cytomegalovirus. A further reported finding was that TCR beta sequences accurately predicted the HLA-A and HLA-B alleles for most subjects in the first cohort. A later analysis found that TCR association rates varied across HLA loci, with DRB1 alleles showing the most associated TCRs and HLA-C alleles the fewest. In a later analysis, HLA-associated TCR beta chains were found to be more clonally expanded and to have lower generation probabilities than equally common non-associated chains. For the cohort, immune exposure information was limited to CMV serostatus. Strong co-occurrence of HLA alleles, especially DR and DQ, made assigning TCR associations to individual alleles difficult. Presence/absence analyses assumed roughly uniform sequencing depth across donors, an assumption that may not hold. In an earlier analysis of around 600 of the donors, most TCR beta V segments appeared in productive rearrangements about 87% or about 30% of the time, broadly matching IMGT annotations. Linkage disequilibrium might explain the correlated functional status among segregating V segments, but an unknown experimental factor could not be ruled out. In a later genetic analysis, a missense DCLRE1C variant was associated with V-gene and J-gene trimming of TCR beta chains, and the association was replicated in an independent cohort. Only TCR beta chains were sequenced in this cohort, and the absence of alpha or paired-chain data limited detectable features. Because counts were too low, around 18 rarely observed V segments, including chromosome 9 orphons, were left out of the earlier analysis of some 640 of the donors. In a later analysis, several top co-occurrence clusters were reported to appear linked to parvovirus B19, influenza, CMV and Epstein-Barr virus. HLA typing was unavailable for some donors at each locus, so association tests used only the typed subset. A group of highly shared sequence variants was considered likely to be a technical artifact of the sequencing pipeline. Across donors, most TCR sequences were observed very rarely, whereas some public TCRs were present in many individuals. In a later analysis, some 18,000 TCR beta sequences were associated with specific HLA alleles at a false discovery rate of 0.05. It was suggested by the authors that the approach could potentially be generalized to other disease states and immunological phenotypes. A later analysis found that most CMV-associated TCR beta chains appeared HLA-restricted, with HLA associations seemingly driven largely by CMV exposure. Three of the identified cytomegalovirus-associated TCR beta chains were confirmed in vitro to be specific for cytomegalovirus antigens. Some IMGT-functional V segments, including TRBV6-2 and TRBV6-3, could not be distinguished by the 87-base-pair reads and were therefore excluded.

In total, approximately 610 healthy bone marrow donors made up the cohort. Cohort members were all nominally healthy when sampled, although unrecorded immune exposures were likely present. The donor tested CMV seronegative and was one of the 352 seronegative cohort members. A peripheral blood sample was collected from each donor, and TCR beta sequencing was performed on peripheral blood mononuclear cells. The Qiagen DNeasy Blood Extraction Kit was used to extract genomic DNA from the blood cell samples. Preparation of the library involved the immunoSEQ multiplex PCR assay. The multiplex PCR relied on a mix of 60 forward primers for TCR Vbeta segments and 13 reverse primers for TCR Jbeta segments. Amplification of the CDR3 region of rearranged TCR beta genes was performed with a multiplex PCR assay on genomic DNA. The amplified TCR beta libraries were sequenced on the Illumina HiSeq System as 87-base-pair reads. As for how the authors treated the data: In a later analysis, tens of millions of unique TCR beta chains were counted across the approximately 620 repertoires, and roughly 11 million of these chains were shared by at least two donors. Raw reads were error-corrected and collapsed into unique sequences by a nearest-neighbor algorithm in which closely related sequences were merged to remove PCR and sequencing errors. To assign V, D and J gene segments, CDR3 sequences were aligned to IMGT reference sequences. For a sequence to be retained, a match of at least six nucleotides to both a V gene segment and a J gene segment was required. Rearrangements were classified as productive when the CDR3 lacked stop codons and remained in frame with V and J, and all other rearrangements were classified as non-productive. CDR3 was defined according to IMGT convention as the region running from the second conserved V-encoded cysteine to the conserved J-encoded phenylalanine. The earlier analysis of 500 to 750 of the donors excluded any sequence lacking an unambiguous match to a single V gene segment. An earlier analysis of over 450 of the donors classified V segments as functional when productive rearrangements were above 56.7% and as segregating when the standard deviation between donors was above 5%. A statistical classification framework was built for diagnosing cytomegalovirus status from the catalog of TCR beta chain sequences. V and J gene assignment, in a later analysis, came from comparing TCR nucleotide sequences with IMGT/GENE-DB human TR gene sequences. Using the TCRdist pipeline, a later analysis assigned CDR3 sequences along with most-parsimonious VDJ recombination scenarios. In a later analysis, each TCR beta chain was defined by its CDR3 amino acid sequence together with its V-gene family, and reads without a unique V-gene family were excluded. A later analysis removed 592 highly shared, low-generation-probability nucleotide sequences to deal with suspected cross-contamination and a sequencing artifact. In a later analysis, a clonal expansion index was calculated for each public chain from normalized within-repertoire ranks of inferred template counts. In a later analysis, generation probabilities were computed using a VDJ recombination model fitted to out-of-frame rearrangements, and the results were checked against IGoR. In a later analysis, hypergeometric tests were used to score TCR-TCR, TCR-HLA and TCR-CMV co-occurrence, with a repertoire-size bias correction applied to TCR pairs. In a later analysis, false discovery rates were estimated by permuting HLA or CMV assignments 20 times. In a later analysis, co-occurring TCRs were grouped using DBSCAN, with TCRdist sequence similarity added in when clustering inside HLA-allele-positive subsets. For co-occurrence clustering, repertoires with fewer than 30,000 or more than 120,000 public chains were excluded, along with about five repertoires with anomalous nucleotide sharing. This immuneACCESS table, as held by TCRdb, lists in-frame sequences with V and J called but not all clones. Of the missing ones, under half trace to an unresolved V gene in checked studies; the others have no known cause. V, J and clone size derive from that table, while D and trimming were established from the DNA sequence. This sample comprises 130,000 or so clones, over 65% of them detected only once. The ten largest make up approximately 6.5% of the sample.

The V and J ends are trimmed by 4 bases and 8 bases, leaving 15 bases between them. The CDR3 sequence holds 14 residues, the cysteine and phenylalanine included. Here the CDR3 DNA is all that survives: 42 bases in frame from base 1. Sequences SGHRS (CDR1) and YFSETQ (CDR2) are obtained from the germline V gene. The table lists this clone with a count of one. The antigen it recognizes is unknown. Within one base of it there is no much larger clone, and no base qualities were kept. Sequences were obtained from PBMCs. Rearrangement joined TRBV5-1 to TRBJ1-4; the D gene remains uncertain. The TCR was taken from a woman aged 40 to 55 in good health and CMV-seronegative. The DNA is as follows: TGCGCCAGCAGCATACGAGGAATCGGCGAAAAACTGTTTTTT. Its protein is CASSIRGIGEKLFF.